This T cell receptor (beta chain) was found in a study of TIL therapy for anti-PD-1-resistant metastatic lung cancer. Study-level information: Patients then received nivolumab; progressors got lymphodepletion, TIL and IL-2. Tumors had a median PD-L1 proportion score of 4.5% to 7%.

Sequencing used immunoSEQ v3. Sequencing depth was some 2 million read pairs for survey level, about 5-6 million for deep. Method: immunoSEQ multiplex PCR; TCRdb's copy keeps in-frame clones and lacks some. The sample lists 55,000 to 65,000 clones, 55% to 70% occurring once. The study, taken as a whole, reports: Treatment-naive, never-smoker and oncogene-addicted patients were overrepresented in this highly selected cohort.

For this clone: Its antigen is currently unknown.

The CDR3 extends over 15 amino acids. V was shortened by 6 bases and J by 0 bases, with 13 bases between the two germline ends. Germline values: CDR1 SGHRS, CDR2 YFSETQ. Sample time point: pre-treatment sample, taken before nivolumab and TIL therapy. The receptor was derived from a person between 25 and 79 years old with non-small cell lung cancer. The chain employs TRBV5-1 and TRBJ2-1; D not resolved. Here the sequenced sample was blood, taken at baseline. CDR3 sequence reads: CASTASDFSYNEQFF. Written as DNA, the CDR3 is TGCGCCAGCACCGCGTCAGACTTCTCCTACAATGAGCAGTTCTTC.